Listed below are T cell receptor beta chains from one sample, sequenced in a study of cytomegalovirus exposure and HLA in healthy donors. The data were produced by immunoSEQ multiplex PCR, yet TCRdb's version contains in-frame clones alone and is incomplete. The sample yields some 190,000 clones, around four fifths seen once. The sequenced material came from PBMCs. The receptors stem from a man aged 35-49 years in good health and CMV-seropositive. The CDR3 runs from the conserved cysteine through the conserved F or W.

v_call	j_call	cdr3_aa
TRBV7-2	TRBJ1-5	CASSATGSSNQPQHF
TRBV4-2	TRBJ2-1	CASSQSTGTGGNEQFF
TRBV15	TRBJ2-2	CATSGTATGELFF
TRBV30	TRBJ1-2	CAWSPRGGKNYGYTF
TRBV7-3	TRBJ1-1	CASSPRPQGDITEAFF
TRBV18	TRBJ1-2	CASSPETQVNYGYTF
TRBV2	TRBJ1-2	CASNIRGSNYGYTF
TRBV27	TRBJ2-7	CASSPLAGSYEQYF
TRBV18	TRBJ2-7	CASSLTGQHTYEQYF
TRBV27	TRBJ1-5	CASSLSRTGGGQPQHF
TRBV19	TRBJ2-7	CASSTSGQGWYEQYF
TRBV28	TRBJ2-2	CASSTTEELFF
TRBV5-1	TRBJ2-2	CASSLMLGIGGTGELFF
TRBV4-1	TRBJ2-3	CASSRGQGTTDTQYF
TRBV6-5	TRBJ1-1	CASSYRGQGTEAFF
TRBV2	TRBJ2-1	CASSTSGSYNEQFF
TRBV10-1	TRBJ1-5	CASNPGQVPYSNQPQHF